This passage covers 28 T cell receptor beta chains from one sample sequenced in a study of cytomegalovirus exposure and HLA in healthy donors. Primers: 60 Vbeta forward and 13 Jbeta reverse. Only in-frame clones appear in the TCRdb table, and some are missing; sequencing was by immunoSEQ multiplex PCR. The sample consists of 150,000 or so clones, over 75% of them appearing once. Specimen: PBMCs. These receptors originate from a young woman in good health and CMV-seronegative.

This clone has only a few counts. This sequence joins TRBV7-2 and TRBJ2-7; D is undetermined. Between the trimmed V and J ends, which lost 1 base and 6 bases, there was a span of 13 bases. Looked up from germline, CDR1 is SGHTA and CDR2 is FQGNSA. CDR3 length: 14 amino acids. CDR3 region: CASSLVRAGGEQYF. The DNA for the CDR3 is TGTGCCAGCAGCTTAGTGAGAGCTGGTGGCGAGCAGTACTTC.

This sequence joins TRBV19 and TRBJ1-1, with D possibly TRBD1 on 6 matching bases. Trimming stripped 10 bases from V and 1 base from J, with 13 bases between. This CDR3 is built from 13 residues. CDR1 and CDR2 from the germline V gene are LNHDA and SQIVND (reference sequence). The CDR3 DNA sequence: TGTGCCACGAAGACAGGCCCGAACACTGAAGCTTTCTTT. Translating gives CATKTGPNTEAFF.

The DNA of the CDR3 is TGTGCCAGTAGTACCTTGCACAGGGTCACGGAGACCCAGTACTTC. It encodes CASSTLHRVTETQYF. The chain employs TRBV19 and TRBJ2-5; possible D gene TRBD1, 6 bases. The V end lost 4 bases, the J end lost 5 bases, and 17 bases lay between the germline ends. The CDR3 sequence is 15 residues long. Looked up from germline, CDR1 is LNHDA and CDR2 is SQIVND (reference sequence).

This clone occurred a few times. The rearrangement uses TRBV10-3 and TRBJ2-7, with 9 bases identical to TRBD2. Unmatched junction bases numbered 13, after V lost 10 bases and J lost 0 bases. This CDR3 spans 16 amino acids. Germline loops: CDR1 ENHRY, CDR2 SYGVKD. The CDR3 reads CATTPSGTSYSYEQYF. Written as DNA, the CDR3 is TGTGCCACCACCCCATCCGGGACTAGCTACTCCTACGAGCAGTACTTC.

The rearrangement joins TRBV14 to TRBJ2-3; a possible D gene is TRBD1 (7 bases). Germline V gene lookup returns CDR1 SGHDN and CDR2 FVKESK. The CDR3 is 14 amino acids. The V end lost 4 bases, the J end lost 8 bases, and 16 bases lay between the germline ends. The CDR3 nucleotides read TGTGCCAGCAGCCGATTATCAGGGGGAGGTACGCAGTATTTT. Translating it yields CASSRLSGGGTQYF.

The CDR3, as DNA: TGTGCCACCAGCAGTGAGGGAAGAAGGATGCGTCCCCAGCATTTT. It is translated as CATSSEGRRMRPQHF. The V and J genes are TRBV15 and TRBJ1-5; the D is unclear. With 3 bases removed from V and 10 bases from J, the gap between germline ends came to 19 bases. The CDR3 length is 15 residues. Germline V gene data show CDR1 as LNHNV and CDR2 as YYDKDF (reference sequence).

This chain connects TRBV27 to TRBJ1-1, with 10 bases matching TRBD1. Germline trimming cut 4 bases from V and 3 bases from J; bases unmatched to any gene: 8. Germline lookup yields CDR1 MNHEY and CDR2 SMNVEV (reference sequence). This CDR3 comprises 16 residues. Written as DNA, the CDR3 is TGTGCCAGCAGTTCGGGACAGGGGTTCATTTACACTGAAGCTTTCTTT. The encoded protein is CASSSGQGFIYTEAFF.

The V and J genes are TRBV6-5 and TRBJ2-3; 7 bases align to TRBD2. The CDR3 contains 16 residues. Per the germline V gene, CDR1 is MNHEY and CDR2 is SVGAGI. V was pared by 4 bases and J by 8 bases, with 15 bases of the junction left unmatched. CDR3 sequence reads: CASSWEGPKVSGTQYF. In nucleotides, the CDR3 is TGTGCCAGCAGTTGGGAGGGACCCAAGGTCTCTGGTACGCAGTATTTT.

The genes are TRBV5-1 and TRBJ1-4; D remains unclear. Germline-derived CDR1 and CDR2 are SGHRS and YFSETQ. V was shortened by 3 bases and J by 4 bases, with 10 bases between the two germline ends. CDR3 length equals 14 residues. CDR3 residues: CASSWSEGNEKLFF. Written as DNA, the CDR3 is TGCGCCAGCAGCTGGTCGGAGGGTAATGAAAAACTGTTTTTT.

The V and J genes are TRBV7-2 and TRBJ2-7; 10 nucleotides agree with TRBD2. The CDR3 extends over 16 amino acids. The V segment lost 5 bases and the J segment 2 bases; nucleotides outside the gene matches: 9. From germline, CDR1 is SGHTA and CDR2 FQGNSA. CDR3 sequence: CASSLTLAGAAYEQYF. The DNA for the CDR3 is TGTGCCAGCAGCCTGACCCTAGCGGGGGCTGCCTACGAGCAGTACTTC.

The chain recombines TRBV28 with TRBJ1-3; 8 nucleotides match TRBD1. Unmatched junction bases numbered 4, after V lost 3 bases and J lost 6 bases. Per germline, CDR1 MDHEN and CDR2 SYDVKM. CDR3 size: 14 residues. Here the CDR3 reads CASSLGRGLNTIYF. As DNA, the CDR3 is TGTGCCAGCAGTTTGGGCAGGGGGCTAAACACCATATATTTT.

The gene calls are TRBV5-6 and TRBJ1-2, with D perhaps TRBD1 (5 bases). CDR3 length: 14 residues. Trimming shortened V by 0 bases and J by 4 bases, and 10 bases separated the two germline ends. CDR1 is SGHDT, CDR2 YYEEEE, per germline. CDR3 in DNA: TGTGCCAGCAGCTTGGAACAGGCGGTCTATGGCTACACCTTC. Its protein is CASSLEQAVYGYTF.

The chain recombines TRBV19 with TRBJ1-2, with 7 bases aligning to TRBD1. V was pared by 3 bases and J by 4 bases, with 8 bases of the junction left unmatched. The germline V gene encodes CDR1 LNHDA and CDR2 SQIVND (reference sequence). This CDR3 region has 15 residues. Written as DNA, the CDR3 is TGTGCCAGTAGTATTGGGCAGGGGGTTGGCTATGGCTACACCTTC. Its translation: CASSIGQGVGYGYTF.

The J gene is TRBJ1-6, the V gene TRBV6-1; a weak D match, TRBD1 (5 bases). This CDR3 has 19 amino acids. Germline V CDR1 and CDR2: MNHNS, SASEGT. V was shortened by 0 bases and J by 0 bases, with 15 bases between the two germline ends. CDR3 nucleotides: TGTGCCAGCAGTGAAGCGCGGGGGTTTGCTGGCTCCTATAATTCACCCCTCCACTTT. Translated: CASSEARGFAGSYNSPLHF.

The rearrangement joins TRBV18 to TRBJ1-1; 7 positions match TRBD1. The V segment lost 4 bases and the J segment 2 bases; nucleotides outside the gene matches: 1. In germline, CDR1 is KGHSH, CDR2 LQKENI. CDR3 length: 13 amino acids. The CDR3 DNA reads TGTGCCAGCTCACGGGACAGAAACACTGAAGCTTTCTTT. It translates to CASSRDRNTEAFF.

The DNA for the CDR3 is TGTGCCTGGAGTGTAGTCCGGTACGAGCAGTACTTC. Protein: CAWSVVRYEQYF. The V gene is TRBV30, the J gene TRBJ2-5; unclear D gene. The end of the DNA fits TRBJ2-7 better, so the J call may be wrong. The germline CDR1 and CDR2 sequences are GTSNPN and SVGIG (reference sequence). The length of the CDR3 is 12 residues.

This chain uses TRBV9 with TRBJ1-3; 7 bases map to TRBD1. There are 15 residues in the CDR3. Germline V lookup: CDR1 SGDLS, CDR2 YYNGEE. The ends lost 0 bases at V and 4 bases at J; junction bases unmatched: 4. CDR3 protein: CASSVDGQVGNTIYF. The CDR3 DNA reads TGTGCCAGCAGCGTAGATGGACAGGTCGGAAACACCATATATTTT.

CDR3 DNA sequence: TGCAGCGACAGCGGGGGGGCGGGAGGTGAGCAGTTCTTC. Its protein is CSDSGGAGGEQFF. The chain combines TRBV29-1 with TRBJ2-1; 10 bases are shared with TRBD2. The CDR3 contains 13 residues. Losses at the gene ends were 7 bases for V and 9 bases for J; bases not matched to a gene: 9. Germline V gives CDR1 SQVTM, CDR2 ANQGSEA.

The chain uses TRBV5-1 and TRBJ1-2; 7 bases fit TRBD1. J gave up 7 bases and V 0 bases, and 3 bases lay outside the gene matches. Germline V lookup: CDR1 SGHRS, CDR2 YFSETQ. CDR3 length: 13 amino acids. This CDR3 reads CASSLDRGGGYTF. The CDR3, as DNA: TGCGCCAGCAGCTTGGACAGGGGTGGTGGCTACACCTTC.

In its sample, this clone was seen a few times. CDR3 loop: CATSRDRGISGEQYF. DNA of the CDR3: TGTGCCACCAGTAGGGACAGGGGCATCTCTGGCGAGCAGTACTTC. V and J are TRBV15 and TRBJ2-7, with 10 bases fitting TRBD1. From germline, CDR1 is LNHNV and CDR2 YYDKDF (reference sequence). V shed 6 bases, J shed 6 bases, and the junction held 11 bases outside the gene matches. CDR3 length: 15 residues.

The V gene is TRBV30, the J gene TRBJ1-5, with D unresolved. The CDR3 length is 15 residues. V dropped 0 bases and J dropped 0 bases, with 9 bases sitting between them. Germline-derived CDR1 and CDR2 are GTSNPN and SVGIG (reference sequence). The CDR3 reads CAWSVNSYSNQPQHF. CDR3 DNA sequence: TGTGCCTGGAGTGTAAACAGTTATAGCAATCAGCCCCAGCATTTT.

The rearrangement joins TRBV5-1 to TRBJ1-2, with D possibly being TRBD1 (6 bases). There are 13 residues in the CDR3. In germline, CDR1 is SGHRS, CDR2 YFSETQ. Trimming took off 4 bases at V and 4 bases at J, with 11 bases between the two ends. The CDR3 sequence: CASSGQPSYGYTF. CDR3 sequence (DNA): TGCGCCAGCAGCGGACAGCCCTCCTATGGCTACACCTTC.

The chain is built from TRBV28 and TRBJ2-7, with a possible D match to TRBD2 (7 bases). Germline loops: CDR1 MDHEN, CDR2 SYDVKM. The CDR3 is 15 amino acids. V shed 10 bases and J shed 6 bases, with 25 bases lying between them. CDR3 region: CAITRAGGPTGEQYF. CDR3 nucleotides: TGTGCCATCACCCGGGCCGGGGGGCCTACGGGCGAGCAGTACTTC.

The count of this clone is one. The V call is TRBV30, the J call TRBJ1-4, with 9 bases aligning to TRBD1. The CDR3 is made up of 14 amino acids. With 5 bases clipped from V and 7 bases from J, the junction kept 8 bases outside the gene matches. In germline, CDR1 is GTSNPN, CDR2 SVGIG (reference sequence). The CDR3 protein is CAWGDRALSEKLFF. As DNA, the CDR3 is TGTGCCTGGGGGGACAGGGCGCTGTCTGAAAAACTGTTTTTT.

This clone was observed a single time. This sequence joins TRBV29-1 and TRBJ1-1; TRBD1 matches 8 bases. Trimming cost V 5 bases and J 5 bases; bases outside gene matches: 4. From germline, CDR1 is SQVTM and CDR2 ANQGSEA. CDR3 length equals 12 residues. The CDR3 protein is CSVSRGQTEAFF. The CDR3 bases are TGCAGCGTTAGCAGGGGGCAAACTGAAGCTTTCTTT.

The rearrangement links TRBV2 to TRBJ1-1; 7 positions agree with TRBD1. The CDR3 has 13 residues. From germline, CDR1 is SNHLY and CDR2 FYNNEI. J was trimmed by 4 bases and V by 7 bases; bases with no gene match: 6. The CDR3: CASTTGVFTEAFF. CDR3 nucleotide sequence: TGTGCCAGCACCACAGGGGTTTTCACTGAAGCTTTCTTT.

V usage is TRBV5-1 and J usage is TRBJ2-2, with 8 bases identical to TRBD2. The CDR3 is 19 residues long. V gave up 3 bases and J gave up 0 bases; unmatched junction bases: 13. Germline CDR1 SGHRS, CDR2 YFSETQ. CDR3 bases: TGCGCCAGCAGCTCCCCGGGGGGGGGCGGTCCCGCGAACACCGGGGAGCTGTTTTTT. It yields the protein CASSSPGGGGPANTGELFF.

The chain has TRBV6-1 and TRBJ2-5, with D possibly TRBD1 on 5 matching bases. Matching the DNA end better, TRBJ2-7 makes the J call doubtful. The germline V gene encodes CDR1 MNHNS and CDR2 SASEGT. The CDR3 totals 15 residues. The CDR3 DNA sequence: TGTGCCAGCAGTGAAGCGCCTGGGGCGAACTACGAGCAGTACTTC. It translates to CASSEAPGANYEQYF.